This T cell receptor (beta chain) was sequenced for a study of T cell repertoires in cytomegalovirus infection. Across the study: TCR beta signatures that were public indicated CMV infection and matching HLA type.

This clonotype was counted between two and nine times. Its antigen is undetermined. TCRdb reprocessed the reads with MiXCR, giving one entry per CDR3 protein. Of 350,000 to 450,000 distinct CDR3 sequences in the sample, approximately 18% were seen once. Study conclusions and caveats: HLA-C-restricted, CMV-specific TCR beta clonotypes were dominant ex vivo.

V was trimmed by 3 bases and J by 2 bases, leaving 10 bases between them. In germline, CDR1 is SGHTA, CDR2 FQGNSA. The CDR3 totals 14 residues. This clonotype originated in a human donor in good health (CMV status not recorded). Some clones in this sample may be carry-over from other donors' samples. Sequencing was performed on PBMCs. The V call is TRBV7-2, the J call TRBJ1-2, with D possibly matching TRBD1 (6 bases). CDR3 bases: TGTGCCAGCAGCTTCTCCAGGGGCAACTATGGCTACACCTTC. Translation gives CASSFSRGNYGYTF. Full variable domain (rest looked up from reference TRBV7-2 and TRBJ1-2): GAGVSQSPSNKVTEKGKDVELRCDPISGHTALYWYRQSLGQGLEFLIYFQGNSAPDKSGLPSDRFSAERTGGSVSTLTIQRTQQEDSAVYLCASSFSRGNYGYTFGSGTRLTVV.